A selection of T cell receptor beta chains follows, all from one sample in a study of CD8 T cells in Susac syndrome. MiXCR, applied by TCRdb to the immunoSEQ multiplex PCR reads, yields one record per CDR3 protein. In the table there are 350,000 to 550,000 distinct CDR3 sequences, 75% to 90% of which are singletons. The sequenced sample was CD8+ T cells from PBMCs. These receptors all come from a human donor with multiple sclerosis. Each CDR3 is given without its conserved first and last residue.

v_gene	j_gene	CDR3aa
TRBV27	TRBJ2-2	ASSPAGGGLRGELF
TRBV5-1	TRBJ2-5	ASSFRTSGVETQY
TRBV9	TRBJ2-7	ASSPLPQGRYEQY
TRBV21-1	TRBJ1-5	ASSKVQADPNQPQH
TRBV12-3/TRBV12-4	TRBJ1-4	ASSPEDGFREKLF
TRBV19	TRBJ2-1	ASSILLAGVNEQF
TRBV7-9	TRBJ2-5	ASSFGRASGETQY
TRBV9	TRBJ1-1	ASSVGSGNTEAF
TRBV2	TRBJ1-2	ASSDPRQEANYGYT
TRBV20-1	TRBJ1-2	SARDPGGTVYGYT
TRBV19	TRBJ1-2	ASSLTGSYGYT
TRBV15	TRBJ2-2	ATSLTGETGELF
TRBV2	TRBJ2-5	ASSEDIRHQETQY
TRBV12-3/TRBV12-4	TRBJ2-2	ASSNGANTGELF
TRBV20-1	TRBJ2-3	SARGLAGGFSTDTQY
TRBV4-1	TRBJ2-5	ASSLKGTSGQETQY
TRBV27	TRBJ2-3	ASSTPQTRGSTDTQY
TRBV4-1	TRBJ2-1	ASSQGILSTRASNEQF
TRBV27	TRBJ2-7	ASSRAGAIEQY
TRBV18	TRBJ1-6	ASSPDRGNSPLH
TRBV5-1	TRBJ2-7	ASSSAVGIYEQY
TRBV7-9	TRBJ1-1	ASSLLEGSNTEAF
TRBV5-1	TRBJ1-4	ASSPTGVTNEKLF
TRBV29-1	TRBJ1-5	SVAVGNQPQH
TRBV5-6	TRBJ2-2	ASSLWSLDRGDTGELF
TRBV7-2	TRBJ2-7	ASSWPPGASGSRSYEQY
TRBV6-5	TRBJ2-2	ASSYSAGYTGELF
TRBV29-1	TRBJ2-2	SVEVGRNTGELF
TRBV5-1	TRBJ2-7	ASTTGTDSYEQY
TRBV6-1	TRBJ1-2	ASSESDGPNLLYGYT
TRBV23-1	TRBJ1-2	ASSRLAGQGVCGYT
TRBV10-2	TRBJ2-1	ASSDVAGLNEQF
TRBV2	TRBJ2-7	ASSEESGYEQY
TRBV30	TRBJ2-6	AWSGIGAGANVLT
TRBV29-1	TRBJ2-2	SVTGYSPGTGELF
TRBV7-9	TRBJ2-4	ASSPSSPKNIQY
TRBV12-3/TRBV12-4	TRBJ1-1	ASSFSGPGEAF
TRBV6-2/TRBV6-3	TRBJ1-1	ASRRGRITEAF
TRBV3-1	TRBJ1-2	ASSLVLPEDRRPNYGYT
TRBV27	TRBJ1-1	ASSLSTTGWAEAF
TRBV7-2	TRBJ1-2	ASSLGPGEISNYGYT
TRBV10-2	TRBJ2-2	ATAGGEAGELF
TRBV27	TRBJ2-7	ASSLSGTGTEQY
TRBV6-1	TRBJ2-6	ASSEDTGANVLT
TRBV20-1	TRBJ2-3	SASGTRPRRDTQY
TRBV5-1	TRBJ2-2	ASSWDFYTGELF
TRBV6-5	TRBJ2-3	ASSYSLRSTDTQY
TRBV11-2	TRBJ1-3	ASSFWVRDSGNTIY
TRBV10-2	TRBJ2-5	ASSEPWREGEETQY
TRBV27	TRBJ2-7	ASSLSERLYEQY
TRBV28	TRBJ2-7	ASSNPAGGYYEQY
TRBV5-1	TRBJ2-1	ASSYRGPNEQF
TRBV14	TRBJ2-1	ASSPGGVEQF
TRBV27	TRBJ2-1	ASSLAAGAYNEQF
TRBV30	TRBJ2-3	VWRLGYGADTQY
TRBV3-1	TRBJ2-7	ASSQGWRGSAYEQY
TRBV3-1	TRBJ2-2	ASSPRQPSINTGELF